These 17 T cell receptor beta chains share one sample of origin, sequenced in a study of control samples from healthy donors and cancer patients. The table came from immunoSEQ multiplex PCR; TCRdb's copy has only in-frame clones and leaves some out. Of under 150,000 clones in the sample, about 95% were seen once. The specimen sequenced was blood. Source of these receptors: a man aged 25-40 years in good health.

This chain joins TRBV5-4 and TRBJ2-1, with TRBD2 matching over 9 bases. The V segment lost 2 bases and the J segment 6 bases; nucleotides outside the gene matches: 9. The CDR3 is 16 amino acids. Per the germline V gene, CDR1 is SGHNT and CDR2 is YYREEE (reference sequence). This CDR3 is CASSLRTSVMGNEQFF. CDR3 DNA sequence: TGTGCCAGCAGCTTAAGGACTAGCGTAATGGGCAATGAGCAGTTCTTC. Combining the CDR3 with reference TRBV5-4 and TRBJ2-1 gives the whole variable domain ETGVTQSPTHLIKTRGQQVTLRCSSQSGHNTVSWYQQALGQGPQFIFQYYREEENGRGNFPPRFSGLQFPNYSSELNVNALELDDSALYLCASSLRTSVMGNEQFFGPGTRLTVL.

Points on this clone: Other DNA sequences from this sample encode an identical CDR3 as well. V and J are TRBV5-4 and TRBJ2-1; D is ambiguous. Germline CDR1 reads SGHNT; CDR2 reads YYREEE (reference sequence). V gave up 2 bases and J gave up 4 bases, with 7 bases separating them. The CDR3 totals 13 residues. The DNA of the CDR3 is TGTGCCAGCAGCTTCACTACTTACAATGAGCAGTTCTTC. This codes for CASSFTTYNEQFF.

V and J are TRBV5-6 and TRBJ2-7, with D possibly matching TRBD1 (5 bases). From germline, CDR1 is SGHDT and CDR2 YYEEEE. Trimming cost V 1 base and J 0 bases, with 14 bases left between them. CDR3 length: 16 residues. The CDR3 sequence is CASSLSWSRDSYEQYF. The CDR3, as DNA: TGTGCCAGCAGCTTGTCTTGGTCCAGGGACTCCTACGAGCAGTACTTC.

The V and J genes are TRBV2 and TRBJ1-4; 10 nucleotides match TRBD1. CDR3 length: 14 residues. Per germline, CDR1 SNHLY and CDR2 FYNNEI. V was clipped by 4 bases and J by 8 bases; unmatched bases: 4. CDR3 DNA sequence: TGTGCCAGCAGTGTGGACAGGGGGGAAGAAAAACTGTTTTTT. It yields the protein CASSVDRGEEKLFF.

The chain links TRBV7-8 to TRBJ2-7; TRBD1 aligns across 7 bases. CDR1 is SGHVS, CDR2 FQNEAQ, per germline. Trimming at V came to 6 bases and at J to 5 bases, leaving 10 bases not matched to a gene. The CDR3 length is 14 residues. CDR3 coding DNA: TGTGCCAGCAGTGCGACAGGGTACAGGGACGAGCAGTACTTC. This translates into CASSATGYRDEQYF.

The chain is built from TRBV28 and TRBJ1-6, with D unresolved. Germline CDR1 is MDHEN and CDR2 is SYDVKM. The CDR3 is 15 amino acids. With 3 bases removed from V and 7 bases from J, the gap between germline ends came to 13 bases. The DNA of the CDR3 is TGTGCCAGCAGTTTTGGGCGGGCGGTAAATTCACCCCTCCACTTT. Protein product: CASSFGRAVNSPLHF.

This clone was seen only once. The rearrangement joins TRBV7-2 to TRBJ2-7, with a weak D call TRBD2 (6 bases). Trimming stripped 1 base from V and 6 bases from J, with 10 bases between. The CDR3 consists of 13 residues. CDR1 is SGHTA and CDR2 is FQGNSA in the germline V gene. This CDR3 is CASSLGVLAEQYF. In DNA, the CDR3 is TGTGCCAGCAGCTTAGGTGTACTAGCCGAGCAGTACTTC.

The chain joins TRBV29-1 to TRBJ1-4; tentative D call: TRBD1 (5 bases). The V end was cut by 3 bases, the J end by 4 bases, with 15 bases between. This CDR3 comprises 15 residues. Per the germline V gene, CDR1 is SQVTM and CDR2 is ANQGSEA. The CDR3 is CSVDARENGNEKLFF. The DNA of the CDR3 is TGCAGCGTTGACGCCAGGGAGAATGGTAATGAAAAACTGTTTTTT.

The rearrangement uses TRBV12-3 or TRBV12-4 and TRBJ1-5; maybe TRBD1 (5 bases). The CDR3 length is 12 residues. Trimming took off 6 bases at V and 4 bases at J, with 7 bases between the two ends. CDR3 in amino acids: CASSSGNQPQHF. The DNA for the CDR3 is TGTGCCAGCAGCTCAGGGAATCAGCCCCAGCATTTT.

V is TRBV30 and J is TRBJ1-2, with D perhaps TRBD1 (5 bases). Trimming took off 0 bases at V and 0 bases at J, with 8 bases between the two ends. CDR1 GTSNPN and CDR2 SVGIG come from the germline V gene (reference sequence). This CDR3 spans 14 amino acids. This CDR3 is CAWSVGTANYGYTF. CDR3 in DNA: TGTGCCTGGAGTGTGGGGACGGCTAACTATGGCTACACCTTC.

This clone has just a few counts. This chain joins TRBV14 and TRBJ1-1; TRBD1 is a possible D gene (5 bases). V was cut by 4 bases and J by 2 bases, with 11 bases left in between. From germline, CDR1 is SGHDN and CDR2 FVKESK. The CDR3 totals 14 residues. The CDR3 DNA follows: TGTGCCAGCAGCCTGGCAGGGCTAAACACTGAAGCTTTCTTT. The encoded protein is CASSLAGLNTEAFF.

This sequence joins TRBV2 and TRBJ1-2, with a tentative D call TRBD1 (6 bases). This CDR3 comprises 12 residues. In germline, CDR1 is SNHLY, CDR2 FYNNEI. The V end lost 10 bases, the J end lost 2 bases, and 11 bases lay between the germline ends. In DNA form, the CDR3 reads TGTGCCACAACGCAGGGGAACTATGGCTACACCTTC. This translates into CATTQGNYGYTF.

CDR3 protein: CAISEMQEYSPLHF. The CDR3 nucleotides are TGTGCCATCAGTGAGATGCAGGAGTATTCACCCCTCCACTTT. The chain carries TRBV10-3 and TRBJ1-6; D is uncertain. Germline V gives CDR1 ENHRY, CDR2 SYGVKD. Trimming pared 2 bases from V and 8 bases from J, leaving 10 bases between. This CDR3 spans 14 amino acids.

The J gene is TRBJ1-2, the V gene TRBV29-1; D call uncertain. Trimming pared 6 bases from V and 2 bases from J, leaving 10 bases between. Germline V gives CDR1 SQVTM, CDR2 ANQGSEA. CDR3 length: 12 amino acids. CDR3 sequence: CSVVTPNYGYTF. CDR3 in DNA: TGCAGCGTGGTGACGCCCAACTATGGCTACACCTTC.

V is TRBV13 and J is TRBJ1-5; weak D call: TRBD1 (6 bases). V gave up 4 bases and J gave up 9 bases, with 10 bases separating them. Per germline, CDR1 PRHDT and CDR2 FYEKMQ (reference sequence). This CDR3 has 12 amino acids. Written as DNA, the CDR3 is TGTGCCAGCAGCTCACAGGGTTCGCCCCAGCATTTT. Translation gives CASSSQGSPQHF.

V usage is TRBV5-5 and J usage is TRBJ1-5; 7 nucleotides match TRBD1. Germline V gene data show CDR1 as SGHKS and CDR2 as YYEKEE (reference sequence). The CDR3 covers 16 residues. Germline trimming cut 5 bases from V and 6 bases from J; bases unmatched to any gene: 14. The CDR3 loop is CASSPTGQNLGQPQHF. The CDR3 DNA reads TGTGCCAGCAGTCCGACGGGACAGAATTTGGGTCAGCCCCAGCATTTT.

This chain connects TRBV27 to TRBJ2-1, with D possibly matching TRBD2 (5 bases). The V and J ends lost 3 bases and 7 bases respectively, with 7 bases between them. The CDR3 loop spans 12 amino acids. Germline loops: CDR1 MNHEY, CDR2 SMNVEV (reference sequence). CDR3 region: CASSFPGNEQFF. The CDR3 DNA reads TGTGCCAGCAGTTTTCCGGGGAATGAGCAGTTCTTC.